The sequence of this T cell receptor (beta chain) was determined in a study of T cells after yellow fever vaccination. Study-wide results and limits: Bulk-population clonotypes that are abundant could appear as contaminants in FACS-sorted repertoires. Clones from primary vaccination mostly reappeared after the booster (over 95% CD4, 88% CD8).

J was trimmed by 4 bases and V by 6 bases; bases with no gene match: 15. The CDR3 totals 17 residues. Regarding this clonotype: Antigen unknown.

From the 5' RACE reads, TCRdb called clonotypes with MiXCR, one entry per CDR3 protein. The sample has some 130,000 distinct CDR3 sequences, about 6.9% seen once. The receptor comes from a man aged 30 to 39 who received the YFV17D yellow fever vaccine. The chain couples TRBV12-3 or TRBV12-4 to TRBJ2-5; TRBD2 matches 9 bases. Sequences were derived from CD4+ T cells sorted from PBMCs, sampled 10 days after the yellow fever booster vaccination. DNA for the CDR3: TGTGCCAGCAGCTCCGGCGCTAGCGGGGCCCACCCAGAGACCCAGTACTTC. Translation gives CASSSGASGAHPETQYF.